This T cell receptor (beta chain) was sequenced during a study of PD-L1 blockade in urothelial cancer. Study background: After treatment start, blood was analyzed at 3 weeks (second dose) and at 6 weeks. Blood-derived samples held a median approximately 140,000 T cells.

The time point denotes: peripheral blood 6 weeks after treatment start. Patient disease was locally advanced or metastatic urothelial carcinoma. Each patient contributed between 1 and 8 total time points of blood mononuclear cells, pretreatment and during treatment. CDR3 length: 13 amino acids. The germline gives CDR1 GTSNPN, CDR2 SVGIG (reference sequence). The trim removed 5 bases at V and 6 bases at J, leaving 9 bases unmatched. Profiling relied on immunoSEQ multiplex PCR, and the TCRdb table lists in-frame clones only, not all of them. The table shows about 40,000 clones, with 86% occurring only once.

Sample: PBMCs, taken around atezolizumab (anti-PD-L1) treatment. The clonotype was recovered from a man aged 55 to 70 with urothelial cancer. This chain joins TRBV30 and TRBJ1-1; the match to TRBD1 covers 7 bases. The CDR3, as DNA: TGTGCCTGGGACAGGGAGTTAAACCCTGAAGCTTTCTTT. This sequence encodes CAWDRELNPEAFF.